This T cell receptor beta chain is from a study of early T cells in non-severe SARS-CoV-2 infection. Study background: Unpaired chains resulted from sequencing bulk RNA of unsorted whole blood.

Study-level results: There was a bias toward anti-spike CD8 responses in VDJdb matching, which missed private and CD4 specificities.

This clonotype came up a few times. Its antigen is not identified. With V trimmed by 3 bases and J by 3 bases, 5 bases remained unmatched. This CDR3 spans 15 amino acids. Germline V CDR1 and CDR2: SGHTA, FQGNSA. TCRdb re-derived calls from the 5' RACE reads in MiXCR, one entry per CDR3 protein. The profile shows about 81,000 distinct CDR3 sequences, roughly 6% of them singletons. The origin of this receptor is an adult who was a healthcare worker with PCR-confirmed SARS-CoV-2 infection or an uninfected control (not recorded which). The chain employs TRBV7-2 and TRBJ1-3, with 7 positions matching TRBD1. What was sequenced was whole blood. CDR3 loop: CASSFKGALGNTIYF. Here the CDR3 DNA reads TGTGCCAGCAGCTTTAAGGGGGCACTTGGAAACACCATATATTTT. Variable domain in full (rest from reference TRBV7-2 and TRBJ1-3): GAGVSQSPSNKVTEKGKDVELRCDPISGHTALYWYRQSLGQGLEFLIYFQGNSAPDKSGLPSDRFSAERTGGSVSTLTIQRTQQEDSAVYLCASSFKGALGNTIYFGEGSWLTVV.